This TCR beta chain was found in a study of shared clonotypes between healthy human individuals. The assay was immunoSEQ multiplex PCR, and TCRdb's table has in-frame clones only and misses some. Of approximately 470,000 clones listed, approximately 78% are singletons. Study results and limitations: Represented genetic and exposure-history diversity was restricted by having few donors.

This CDR3 is 16 amino acids long. The germline V gene has CDR1 GTSNPN and CDR2 SVGIG (reference sequence). J lost 0 bases, V lost 3 bases, and 7 bases had no gene match. This clone came up many times. Antigen: not known. The TCR originated in a woman in her thirties or forties in good health. Some clones in this sample may be carry-over from other donors' samples. Sequencing used PBMCs. The gene calls are TRBV30 and TRBJ2-2; 7 nucleotides match TRBD2. The CDR3 spells CAWRAAGDPNTGELFF. CDR3 DNA sequence: TGTGCCTGGAGAGCCGCGGGGGACCCGAACACCGGGGAGCTGTTTTTT.